The 27 T cell receptor beta chains presented below share a single source sample, sequenced in a study of cytomegalovirus exposure and HLA in healthy donors (TCRdb year 2017). Libraries were constructed by the immunoSEQ multiplex PCR assay. A mixture of 60 forward primers for TCR Vbeta segments and 13 reverse primers for TCR Jbeta segments was used in the multiplex PCR. TCRdb provides this immuneACCESS table in a form limited to in-frame rearrangements. Some clones are lacking; in checked studies, under half of them reflect an unresolved V gene, and why the rest are absent is not known. The sample table lists 100,000 to 150,000 clones, approximately 15% of them with a count of one. The ten biggest clones cover over 1.5% of the sample. Sequences were obtained from PBMCs. The source of these receptors is a woman younger than 35 in good health and CMV-seronegative.

This chain links TRBV4-2 with TRBJ2-7; no definite D call. Trimming removed 0 bases from V and 3 bases from J, with 9 bases in between. This CDR3 comprises 14 residues. Germline loops: CDR1 LGHNA, CDR2 YNFKEQ. The CDR3 sequence: CASSQDQSGYEQYF. CDR3 bases: TGTGCCAGCAGCCAAGATCAGTCAGGCTACGAGCAGTACTTC.

The chain links TRBV30 to TRBJ2-2, with 7 bases aligning to TRBD2. The CDR3 has 13 residues. Germline CDR1 reads GTSNPN; CDR2 reads SVGIG (reference sequence). The V and J ends lost 6 bases and 6 bases, in that order; junction bases with no gene match: 7. CDR3 residues: CACSTRGAGELFF. The CDR3 DNA sequence: TGTGCCTGCTCAACTCGGGGGGCCGGGGAGCTGTTTTTT. The full variable domain, completed using reference TRBV30 and TRBJ2-2, is SQTIHQWPATLVQPVGSPLSLECTVEGTSNPNLYWYRQAAGRGLQLLFYSVGIGQISSEVPQNLSASRPQDRQFILSSKKLLLSDSGFYLCACSTRGAGELFFGEGSRLTVL.

This clone showed up just a few times. This chain links TRBV11-3 with TRBJ1-1; tentatively, D is TRBD1 (6 bases). Germline-derived CDR1 and CDR2 are SGHNT and YENEEA. This CDR3 is built from 15 residues. Trimming left V 6 bases short and J 5 bases short, with 19 bases between. CDR3: CASSSPGHGTTEAFF. The CDR3 DNA reads as TGTGCCAGCAGTTCACCGGGACATGGGACGACTGAAGCTTTCTTT.

V and J are TRBV6-6 and TRBJ2-3; a possible D gene is TRBD2 (5 bases). Trimming shortened V by 10 bases and J by 3 bases, and 14 bases separated the two germline ends. The germline V gene has CDR1 MNHNY and CDR2 SVGAGI (reference sequence). This CDR3 spans 13 amino acids. CDR3 DNA sequence: TGTGCCATCCTACTAGGAGGAACAGATACGCAGTATTTT. It yields the protein CAILLGGTDTQYF.

The chain couples TRBV6-4 to TRBJ2-2; 11 bases map to TRBD2. Germline values: CDR1 MRHNA, CDR2 SNTAGT. The V and J ends lost 4 bases and 5 bases, in that order; junction bases with no gene match: 0. The CDR3 runs to 14 residues. The CDR3 here is CASSGLAGTGELFF. The CDR3 coding sequence is TGTGCCAGCAGTGGACTAGCGGGAACCGGGGAGCTGTTTTTT.

The gene calls are TRBV28 and TRBJ2-1; 9 bases map to TRBD2. With 6 bases clipped from V and 4 bases from J, the junction kept 7 bases outside the gene matches. The germline V gene has CDR1 MDHEN and CDR2 SYDVKM. This CDR3 is 15 amino acids long. The CDR3 coding sequence is TGTGCCAGCAGACAACGGACTAGCGAGTACAATGAGCAGTTCTTC. The encoded protein is CASRQRTSEYNEQFF.

This clone was counted a few times. The chain employs TRBV11-2 and TRBJ1-2; 9 positions match TRBD1. Germline V CDR1 and CDR2: SGHAT, FQNNGV. V gave up 5 bases and J gave up 4 bases; unmatched junction bases: 5. The CDR3 runs 14 residues. CDR3 coding DNA: TGTGCCAGCAGCGGGGGACAGGGTGTCTATGGCTACACCTTC. The encoded protein is CASSGGQGVYGYTF.

V gene TRBV6-1 combines with J gene TRBJ2-7; the match to TRBD2 covers 7 bases. The V gene's germline CDR1 is MNHNS and CDR2 SASEGT. This CDR3 comprises 13 residues. J lost 11 bases, V lost 4 bases, and 11 bases had no gene match. The CDR3 DNA sequence: TGTGCCAGCAGTGGTTCCGGGACTCGGGAGGAGTACTTC. This translates into CASSGSGTREEYF.

V is TRBV30 and J is TRBJ1-6; TRBD1 might be the D (6 bases). In germline, CDR1 is GTSNPN, CDR2 SVGIG (reference sequence). This CDR3 is 12 amino acids long. CDR3 residues: CVGTSGNSPLHF. DNA of the CDR3: TGTGTGGGGACATCGGGCAATTCACCCCTCCACTTT.

This clone has a handful of counts. This chain joins TRBV28 and TRBJ1-5; D possibly corresponds to TRBD1 (5 bases). CDR1 and CDR2 from the germline V gene are MDHEN and SYDVKM. Trimming removed 1 base from V and 3 bases from J, with 7 bases in between. There are 14 residues in the CDR3. The CDR3 bases are TGTGCCAGCAGTTTATCCAGGGTCAATCAGCCCCAGCATTTT. It is translated as CASSLSRVNQPQHF.

This clone was observed a handful of times. The chain couples TRBV30 to TRBJ1-1; possible D gene TRBD1, 6 bases. The V end lost 8 bases, the J end lost 6 bases, and 25 bases lay between the germline ends. CDR3 size: 15 residues. The germline V gene has CDR1 GTSNPN and CDR2 SVGIG (reference sequence). The CDR3 protein is CALKLGEGGWAEAFF. CDR3 bases: TGTGCCCTTAAACTTGGGGAGGGGGGTTGGGCTGAAGCTTTCTTT.

The rearrangement links TRBV10-1 to TRBJ1-2; D uncertain. Deletions cut 4 bases from V and 0 bases from J, with 9 bases between. In germline, CDR1 is WNHNN, CDR2 SYGVQD (reference sequence). The CDR3 spans 14 residues. CDR3 loop: CASSGGESNYGYTF. As DNA, the CDR3 is TGCGCCAGCAGTGGTGGGGAGTCTAACTATGGCTACACCTTC.

In its sample, this clone was seen a few times. The chain uses TRBV7-9 and TRBJ1-3; 7 bases agree with TRBD1. V shed 5 bases and J 4 bases; nucleotides not matched to a gene: 8. Germline lookup yields CDR1 SEHNR and CDR2 FQNEAQ (reference sequence). The CDR3 is made up of 15 amino acids. CDR3 DNA sequence: TGTGCCAGCAGCCCCCGACAGGGACCGGGAAACACCATATATTTT. It translates to CASSPRQGPGNTIYF.

This clone was seen a handful of times. The chain employs TRBV19 and TRBJ2-7; a possible D gene is TRBD2 (6 bases). V lost 1 base, J lost 4 bases, and 8 bases lay in between. CDR1 LNHDA and CDR2 SQIVND come from the germline V gene (reference sequence). The CDR3 spans 13 residues. The CDR3 here is CASSIAREYEQYF. CDR3 nucleotide sequence: TGTGCCAGTAGTATAGCCCGGGAGTACGAGCAGTACTTC.

A note on this clone: Different DNA sequences within this sample yield the same CDR3. This chain links TRBV9 with TRBJ2-1, with TRBD1 matching over 7 bases. Germline V gene data show CDR1 as SGDLS and CDR2 as YYNGEE. The CDR3 has 12 amino acids. V was clipped by 0 bases and J by 9 bases; unmatched bases: 0. The CDR3 region is CASSVDRGEQFF. The CDR3 DNA is TGTGCCAGCAGCGTAGACAGGGGTGAGCAGTTCTTC.

This clone was detected only once. This rearrangement joins TRBV14 to TRBJ2-7, with D possibly being TRBD1 (5 bases). Trimming took 0 bases from V and 2 from J, leaving 17 bases between them. Per germline, CDR1 SGHDN and CDR2 FVKESK. The CDR3 consists of 17 residues. The CDR3 DNA reads TGTGCCAGCAGCCAAGACCTGGGGTGGGGCAGACCCTACGAGCAGTACTTC. Amino acid sequence: CASSQDLGWGRPYEQYF.

This clone was observed a handful of times. The chain uses TRBV7-8 and TRBJ2-7; 11 bases align to TRBD2. Germline V gene sequence: CDR1 SGHVS, CDR2 FQNEAQ. J lost 6 bases, V lost 1 base, and 8 bases had no gene match. This CDR3 is built from 16 residues. This CDR3 reads CASSLELAGGRGEQYF. CDR3 sequence (DNA): TGTGCCAGCAGCTTAGAGCTAGCGGGGGGCCGAGGCGAGCAGTACTTC.

This chain links TRBV7-8 with TRBJ1-5; no definite D call. The CDR3 contains 14 residues. Germline V lookup: CDR1 SGHVS, CDR2 FQNEAQ. Trimming removed 1 base at V and 4 bases at J, with 8 bases between. The CDR3 bases are TGTGCCAGCAGCTTAGATCGGGGTAATCAGCCCCAGCATTTT. The encoded protein is CASSLDRGNQPQHF.

A few counts support this clone. Here the CDR3 DNA reads TGTGCCAGCAGTGCCCTCGGGCGGGATGAGCAGTTCTTC. Encoded protein: CASSALGRDEQFF. V and J are TRBV27 and TRBJ2-1, with a tentative D call TRBD2 (5 bases). CDR3 length equals 13 residues. Germline CDR1 reads MNHEY; CDR2 reads SMNVEV (reference sequence). The V end lost 5 bases, the J end lost 8 bases, and 13 bases lay between the germline ends.

The chain combines TRBV7-3 with TRBJ2-3, with 8 bases lining up with TRBD2. V lost 5 bases and J lost 5; bases outside the gene matches: 9. The CDR3 consists of 15 residues. Germline-derived CDR1 and CDR2 are SGHTA and FQGTGA. DNA for the CDR3: TGTGCCAGCAGCATTATAGCGGGGTCGGGAGATACGCAGTATTTT. Amino acid sequence: CASSIIAGSGDTQYF.

In nucleotides, the CDR3 is TGTGCCAGCAGCATAGCGGGAGGGCCCGTGGATGAGCAGTTCTTC. Translation gives CASSIAGGPVDEQFF. The V call is TRBV6-5, the J call TRBJ2-1; 11 nucleotides match TRBD2. This CDR3 contains 15 residues. Germline V gene sequence: CDR1 MNHEY, CDR2 SVGAGI. Unmatched junction bases numbered 9, after V lost 6 bases and J lost 8 bases.

The chain links TRBV7-6 to TRBJ2-2, with TRBD1 as a possible D gene (6 bases). Germline values: CDR1 SGHVS, CDR2 FNYEAQ. The CDR3 has 16 residues. V was trimmed by 1 base and J by 1 base, leaving 10 bases between them. The DNA of the CDR3 is TGTGCCAGCAGCTTAGGAGGGACAATGAACACCGGGGAGCTGTTTTTT. Translation gives CASSLGGTMNTGELFF.

This clone was counted a few times. This chain uses TRBV5-4 with TRBJ1-2; TRBD1 might be the D (5 bases). Germline lookup yields CDR1 SGHNT and CDR2 YYREEE (reference sequence). V shed 4 bases and J shed 4 bases, with 11 bases lying between them. The CDR3 has 13 residues. The DNA of the CDR3 is TGTGCCAGCAGCCTGGGCGGGGCCTATGGCTACACCTTC. This gives the protein CASSLGGAYGYTF. Drawing the rest from reference TRBV5-4 and TRBJ1-2, the complete variable domain is ETGVTQSPTHLIKTRGQQVTLRCSSQSGHNTVSWYQQALGQGPQFIFQYYREEENGRGNFPPRFSGLQFPNYSSELNVNALELDDSALYLCASSLGGAYGYTFGSGTRLTVV.

J is TRBJ2-7 and V is TRBV4-3; D unclear. The CDR3 is 15 amino acids. Trimming took 0 bases from V and 0 from J, leaving 9 bases between them. Germline V gives CDR1 LGHNA, CDR2 YSLEER. The CDR3 DNA reads TGCGCCAGCAGCCAAGAGGCTGCCAGCTCCTACGAGCAGTACTTC. Its protein is CASSQEAASSYEQYF.

This clone was detected a few times. V is TRBV5-6 and J is TRBJ1-2, with D possibly TRBD1 on 6 matching bases. The ends were cut back, 5 bases at V and 6 bases at J, with 11 bases in the middle. Germline V CDR1 and CDR2: SGHDT, YYEEEE. The CDR3 covers 12 residues. In DNA, the CDR3 is TGTGCCAGCAGGGGAGGGGGAAATGGCTACACCTTC. It encodes CASRGGGNGYTF. Full variable domain (remainder filled in from reference TRBV5-6 and TRBJ1-2): DAGVTQSPTHLIKTRGQQVTLRCSPKSGHDTVSWYQQALGQGPQFIFQYYEEEERQRGNFPDRFSGHQFPNYSSELNVNALLLGDSALYLCASRGGGNGYTFGSGTRLTVV.

V is TRBV7-8 and J is TRBJ2-2; D might be TRBD2 (5 bases). The CDR3 sequence is 12 residues long. Germline loops: CDR1 SGHVS, CDR2 FQNEAQ. The CDR3 sequence: CAAGLNTGELFF. CDR3 nucleotides: TGTGCGGCGGGCTTGAACACCGGGGAGCTGTTTTTT.

The genes are TRBV6-1 and TRBJ1-5; D might be TRBD1 (5 bases). Germline V CDR1 and CDR2: MNHNS, SASEGT. Trimming pared 2 bases from V and 3 bases from J, leaving 14 bases between. This CDR3 contains 16 residues. CDR3 protein: CASSESIRVPNQPQHF. In DNA form, the CDR3 reads TGTGCCAGCAGTGAATCGATCAGGGTACCCAATCAGCCCCAGCATTTT.